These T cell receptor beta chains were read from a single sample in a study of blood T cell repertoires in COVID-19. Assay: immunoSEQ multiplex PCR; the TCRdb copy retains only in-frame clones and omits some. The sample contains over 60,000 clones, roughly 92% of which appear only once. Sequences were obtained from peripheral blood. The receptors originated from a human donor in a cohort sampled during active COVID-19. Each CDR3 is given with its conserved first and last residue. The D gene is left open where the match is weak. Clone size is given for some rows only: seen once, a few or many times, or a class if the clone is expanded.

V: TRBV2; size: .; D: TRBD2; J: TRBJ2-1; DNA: TGTGCCAGCAGTTTGGGACGCGGGGGATTCAATGAGCAGTTCTTC; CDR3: CASSLGRGGFNEQFF
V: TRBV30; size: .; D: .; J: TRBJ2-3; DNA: TGTGCCTGGAGTGTACTGGACAACACAGATACGCAGTATTTT; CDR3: CAWSVLDNTDTQYF
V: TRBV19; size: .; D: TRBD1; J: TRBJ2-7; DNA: TGTGCCAGTAGTGGACAGGGGTCCTCCTACGAGCAGTACTTC; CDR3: CASSGQGSSYEQYF
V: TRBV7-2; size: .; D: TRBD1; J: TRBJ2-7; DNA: TGTGCCAGCAGCTTAGCGAACAGGGGCCCACCTTCCTACGAGCAGTACTTC; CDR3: CASSLANRGPPSYEQYF
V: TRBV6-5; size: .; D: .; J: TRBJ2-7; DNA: TGTGCCAGCAGGGGCGGGCGGAGCCAATCCTACGAGCAGTACTTC; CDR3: CASRGGRSQSYEQYF
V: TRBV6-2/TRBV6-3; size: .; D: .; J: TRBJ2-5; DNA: TGTGCCAGCAGTACCCAAGGGGGGACCCAGTACTTC; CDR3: CASSTQGGTQYF
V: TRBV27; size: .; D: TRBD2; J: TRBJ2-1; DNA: TGTGCCAGCAGTTTAGCTAGCGGGGGGGTAAGGTCCTACAATGAGCAGTTCTTC; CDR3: CASSLASGGVRSYNEQFF
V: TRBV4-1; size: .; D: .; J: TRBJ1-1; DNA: TGCGCCAGCAGCCAAGTGCGGGGGGCTGAAGCTTTCTTT; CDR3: CASSQVRGAEAFF
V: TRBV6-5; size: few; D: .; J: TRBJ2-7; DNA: TGTGCCAGCAGCCACAGGAGGGCCTACGAGCAGTACTTC; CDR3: CASSHRRAYEQYF
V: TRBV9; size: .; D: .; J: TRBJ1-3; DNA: TGTGCCAGCAGCGTAGGGCTCTCTGGAAACACCATATATTTT; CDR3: CASSVGLSGNTIYF
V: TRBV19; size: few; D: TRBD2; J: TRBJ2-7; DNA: TGTGCCAGTAGTGACCGTAGCGGGAGCATGGGCGAGCAGTACTTC; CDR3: CASSDRSGSMGEQYF
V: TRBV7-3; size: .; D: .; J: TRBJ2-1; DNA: TGTGCCAGCAGCTTAGGTGTAGGAGCTGAGCAGTTCTTC; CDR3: CASSLGVGAEQFF
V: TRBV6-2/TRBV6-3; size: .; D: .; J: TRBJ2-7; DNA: TGTGCCAGCAGTTACTCCACAACAGGGACCGAGCAGTACTTC; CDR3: CASSYSTTGTEQYF
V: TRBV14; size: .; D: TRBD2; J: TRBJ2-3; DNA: TGTGCCAGCAGCCTCCGACTAGCGGGGAGCACAGATACGCAGTATTTT; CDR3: CASSLRLAGSTDTQYF
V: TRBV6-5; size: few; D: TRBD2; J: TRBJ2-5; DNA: TGTGCCAGCAGGGGACTAGCAGGAGAGACCCAGTACTTC; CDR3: CASRGLAGETQYF
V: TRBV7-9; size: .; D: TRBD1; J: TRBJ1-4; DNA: TGTGCCAGCAGCTTAGCCGGGACAGATAATGAAAAACTGTTTTTT; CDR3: CASSLAGTDNEKLFF
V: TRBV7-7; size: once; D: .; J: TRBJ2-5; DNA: TGTGCTAGCAGCTTAGCCCACAAAGAGACCCAGTACTTC; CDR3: CASSLAHKETQYF
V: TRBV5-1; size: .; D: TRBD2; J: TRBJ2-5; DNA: TGCGCCAGCAGCTCCCTAGCGGGGGGCCAAGAGACCCAGTACTTC; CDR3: CASSSLAGGQETQYF
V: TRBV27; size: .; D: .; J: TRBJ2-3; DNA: TGTGCCAGCAGTTTATACGGAGTCTCTAGCACAGATACGCAGTATTTT; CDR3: CASSLYGVSSTDTQYF
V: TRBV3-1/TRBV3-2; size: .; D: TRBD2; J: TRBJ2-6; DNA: TGTGCCAGCAGCCAAATAGCGGGAAGCTCTGGGGCCAACGTCCTGACTTTC; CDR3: CASSQIAGSSGANVLTF
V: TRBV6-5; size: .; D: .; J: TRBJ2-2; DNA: TGTGCCAGCAGTTTGATAGTGAACACCGGGGAGCTGTTTTTT; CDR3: CASSLIVNTGELFF
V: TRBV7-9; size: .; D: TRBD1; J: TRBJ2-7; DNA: TGTGCCAGCAGCCCCCTGCGGCAGGGGGACTACGAGCAGTACTTC; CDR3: CASSPLRQGDYEQYF
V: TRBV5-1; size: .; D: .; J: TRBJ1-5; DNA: TGCGCCAGCAGTCAGGACTTAGGGAGTCAGCCCCAGCATTTT; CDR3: CASSQDLGSQPQHF
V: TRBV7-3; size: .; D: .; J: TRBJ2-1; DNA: TGTGCCAGCAGCCCCAGCGCCCCCTACAATGAGCAGTTCTTC; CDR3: CASSPSAPYNEQFF
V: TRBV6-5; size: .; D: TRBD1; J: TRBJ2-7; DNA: TGTGCCAGCAGTTACTCGAGGCAGGGGGCGTACGAGCAGTACTTC; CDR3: CASSYSRQGAYEQYF
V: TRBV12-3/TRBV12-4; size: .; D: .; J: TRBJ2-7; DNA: TGTGTAACATCAGGGGCTGAATACGAGCAGTACTTC; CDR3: CVTSGAEYEQYF
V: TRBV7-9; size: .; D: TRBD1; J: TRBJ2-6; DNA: TGTGCCAGCAGCCCGGGACAGTATCTAACCTCCTCTGGGGCCAACGTCCTGACTTTC; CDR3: CASSPGQYLTSSGANVLTF
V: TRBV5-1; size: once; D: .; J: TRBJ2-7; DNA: TGCGCCAGCAGCCCTACGGCAGGGGACTACGAGCAGTACTTC; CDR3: CASSPTAGDYEQYF
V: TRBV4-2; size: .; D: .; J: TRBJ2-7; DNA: TGTGCCAGCAGCCCGGCGCCCCAGAGCGAAGCCTCCTACGAGCAGTACTTC; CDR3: CASSPAPQSEASYEQYF
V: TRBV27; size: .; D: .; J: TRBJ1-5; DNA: TGTGCCAGCAGTTTAAACAGGAATCAGCCCCAGCATTTT; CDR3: CASSLNRNQPQHF
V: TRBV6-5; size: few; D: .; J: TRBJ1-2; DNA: TGTGCAAGCACCCAGGGGTATGGCTACACCTTC; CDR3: CASTQGYGYTF
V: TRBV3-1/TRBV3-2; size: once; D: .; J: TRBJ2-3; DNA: TGTGCCAGCAGCCGGTCTTGGGAGGGCACAGATACGCAGTATTTT; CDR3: CASSRSWEGTDTQYF
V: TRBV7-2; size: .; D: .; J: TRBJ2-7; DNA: TGTGCCAGCAGCTTACTCGGGCTGCCGGGGGAGCAGTACTTC; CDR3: CASSLLGLPGEQYF